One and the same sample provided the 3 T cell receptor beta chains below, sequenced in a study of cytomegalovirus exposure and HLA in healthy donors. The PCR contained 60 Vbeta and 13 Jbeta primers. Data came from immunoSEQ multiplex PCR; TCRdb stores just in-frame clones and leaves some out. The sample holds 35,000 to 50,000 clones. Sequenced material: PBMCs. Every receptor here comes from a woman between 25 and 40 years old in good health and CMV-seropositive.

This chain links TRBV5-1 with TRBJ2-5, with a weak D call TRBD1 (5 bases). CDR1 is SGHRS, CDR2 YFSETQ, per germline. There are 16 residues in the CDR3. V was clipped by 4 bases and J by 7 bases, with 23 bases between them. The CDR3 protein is CASSESQSVTGVTQYF. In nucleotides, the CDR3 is TGCGCCAGCAGCGAGAGCCAATCGGTAACAGGAGTGACCCAGTACTTC.

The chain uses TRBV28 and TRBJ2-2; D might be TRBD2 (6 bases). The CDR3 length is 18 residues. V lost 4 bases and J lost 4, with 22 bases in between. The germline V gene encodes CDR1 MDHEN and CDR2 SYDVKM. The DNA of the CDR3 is TGTGCCAGCAGTTCCCGGACGGCCTCCCGGGGGATCACCGGGGAGCTGTTTTTT. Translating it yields CASSSRTASRGITGELFF. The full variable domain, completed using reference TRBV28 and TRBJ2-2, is DVKVTQSSRYLVKRTGEKVFLECVQDMDHENMFWYRQDPGLGLRLIYFSYDVKMKEKGDIPEGYSVSREKKERFSLILESASTNQTSMYLCASSSRTASRGITGELFFGEGSRLTVL.

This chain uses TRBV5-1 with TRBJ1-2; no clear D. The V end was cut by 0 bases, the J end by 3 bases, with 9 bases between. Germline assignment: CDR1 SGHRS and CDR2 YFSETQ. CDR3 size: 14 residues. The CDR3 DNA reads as TGCGCCAGCAGCTTGGCCGGCGGCGACTATGGCTACACCTTC. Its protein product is CASSLAGGDYGYTF.